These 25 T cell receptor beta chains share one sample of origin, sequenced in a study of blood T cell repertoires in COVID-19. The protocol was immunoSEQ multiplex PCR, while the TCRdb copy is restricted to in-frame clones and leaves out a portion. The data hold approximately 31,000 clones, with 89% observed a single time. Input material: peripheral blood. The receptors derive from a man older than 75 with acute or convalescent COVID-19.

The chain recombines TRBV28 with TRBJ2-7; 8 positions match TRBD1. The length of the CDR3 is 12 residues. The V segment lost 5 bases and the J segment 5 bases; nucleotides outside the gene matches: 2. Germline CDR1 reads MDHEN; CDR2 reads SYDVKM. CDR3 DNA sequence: TGTGCCAGCAGTGCGGACAGGGACGAGCAGTACTTC. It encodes CASSADRDEQYF.

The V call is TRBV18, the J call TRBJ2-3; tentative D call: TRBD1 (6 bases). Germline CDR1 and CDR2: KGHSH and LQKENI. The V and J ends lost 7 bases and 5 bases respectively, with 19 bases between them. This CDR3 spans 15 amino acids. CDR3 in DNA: TGTGCCAGCTACGACCCCAGGGGCCCCCAAGATACGCAGTATTTT. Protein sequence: CASYDPRGPQDTQYF.

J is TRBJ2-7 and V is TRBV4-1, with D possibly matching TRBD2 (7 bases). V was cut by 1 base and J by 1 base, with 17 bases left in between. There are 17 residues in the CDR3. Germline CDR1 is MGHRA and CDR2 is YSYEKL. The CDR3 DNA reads TGCGCCAGCAGCCAAGGGAGGGGGGGGAGGCAGTCCTACGAGCAGTACTTC. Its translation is CASSQGRGGRQSYEQYF.

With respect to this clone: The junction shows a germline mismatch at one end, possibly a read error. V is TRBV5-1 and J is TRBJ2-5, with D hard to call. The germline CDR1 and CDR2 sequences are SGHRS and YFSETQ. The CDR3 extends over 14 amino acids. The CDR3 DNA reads TGCGCCAGCAGCTTGGCCTCTGAGGCCCCCACGATGAACTTC. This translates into CASSLASEAPTMNF. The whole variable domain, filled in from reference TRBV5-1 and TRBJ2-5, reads KAGVTQTPRYLIKTRGQQVTLSCSPISGHRSVSWYQQTPGQGLQFLFEYFSETQRNKGNFPGRFSGRQFSNSRSEMNVSTLELGDSALYLCASSLASEAPTMNFGPGTRLLVL.

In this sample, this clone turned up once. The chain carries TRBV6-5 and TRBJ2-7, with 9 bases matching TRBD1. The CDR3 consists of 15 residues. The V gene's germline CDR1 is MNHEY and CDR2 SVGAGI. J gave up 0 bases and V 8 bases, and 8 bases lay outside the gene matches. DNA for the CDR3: TGTGCCAGCGGTCCCGGGGACAGGGTCTCCTACGAGCAGTACTTC. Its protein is CASGPGDRVSYEQYF.

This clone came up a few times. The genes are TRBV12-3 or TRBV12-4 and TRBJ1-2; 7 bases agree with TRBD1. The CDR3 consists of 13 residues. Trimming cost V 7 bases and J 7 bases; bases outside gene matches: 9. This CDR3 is CASNWGNRGGYTF. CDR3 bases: TGTGCCAGCAACTGGGGGAACAGGGGTGGCTACACCTTC.

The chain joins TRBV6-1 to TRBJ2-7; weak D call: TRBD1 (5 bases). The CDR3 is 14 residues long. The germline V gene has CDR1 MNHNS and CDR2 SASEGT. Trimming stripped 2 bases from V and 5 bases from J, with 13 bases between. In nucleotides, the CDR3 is TGTGCCAGCAGTGAATCCCACCAGGGAAACGAGCAGTACTTC. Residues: CASSESHQGNEQYF.

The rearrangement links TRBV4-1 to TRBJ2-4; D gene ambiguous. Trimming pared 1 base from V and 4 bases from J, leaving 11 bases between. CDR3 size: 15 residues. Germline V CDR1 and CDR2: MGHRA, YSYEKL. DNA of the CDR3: TGCGCCAGCAGCCAAGTTGCGCTCGGGAAAAACATTCAGTACTTC. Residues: CASSQVALGKNIQYF.

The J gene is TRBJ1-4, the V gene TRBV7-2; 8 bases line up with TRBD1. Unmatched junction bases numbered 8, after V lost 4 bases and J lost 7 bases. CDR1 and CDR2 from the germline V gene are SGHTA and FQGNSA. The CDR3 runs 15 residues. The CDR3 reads CASSSRGTGGEKLFF. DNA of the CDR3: TGTGCCAGCAGCTCCCGAGGGACAGGAGGTGAAAAACTGTTTTTT.

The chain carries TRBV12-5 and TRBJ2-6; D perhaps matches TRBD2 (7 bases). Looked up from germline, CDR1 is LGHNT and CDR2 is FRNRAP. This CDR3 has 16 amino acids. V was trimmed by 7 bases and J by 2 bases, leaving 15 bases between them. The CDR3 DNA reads TGTGCTAGTGCCTCTGGGGGGGGCGCTGGGGCCAACGTCCTGACTTTC. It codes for CASASGGGAGANVLTF.

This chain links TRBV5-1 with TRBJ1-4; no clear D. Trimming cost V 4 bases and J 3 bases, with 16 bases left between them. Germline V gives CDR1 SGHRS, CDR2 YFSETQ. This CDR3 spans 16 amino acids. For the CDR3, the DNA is TGCGCCAGCAGCCCACGAAGACTTTTAGCTAATGAAAAACTGTTTTTT. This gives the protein CASSPRRLLANEKLFF.

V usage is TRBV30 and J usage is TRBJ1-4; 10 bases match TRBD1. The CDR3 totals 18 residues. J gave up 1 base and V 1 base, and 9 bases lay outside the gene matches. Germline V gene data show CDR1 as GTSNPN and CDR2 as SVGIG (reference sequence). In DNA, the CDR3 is TGTGCCTGGAGTGGGTTCGACAGGGGGCAAGGAACTAATGAAAAACTGTTTTTT. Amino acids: CAWSGFDRGQGTNEKLFF.

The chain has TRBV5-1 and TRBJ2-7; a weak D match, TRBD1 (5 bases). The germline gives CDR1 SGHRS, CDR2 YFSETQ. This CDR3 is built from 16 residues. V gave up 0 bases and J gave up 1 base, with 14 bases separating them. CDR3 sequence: CASSLGTGIDSYEQYF. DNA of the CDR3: TGCGCCAGCAGCTTGGGAACAGGAATAGATTCCTACGAGCAGTACTTC.

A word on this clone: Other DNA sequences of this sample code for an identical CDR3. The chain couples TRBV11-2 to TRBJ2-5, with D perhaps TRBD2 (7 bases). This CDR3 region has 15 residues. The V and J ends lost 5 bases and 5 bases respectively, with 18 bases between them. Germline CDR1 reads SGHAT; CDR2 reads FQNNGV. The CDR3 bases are TGTGCCAGCAGCCTCACGGGGGGCCGGCAGGAGACCCAGTACTTC. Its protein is CASSLTGGRQETQYF.

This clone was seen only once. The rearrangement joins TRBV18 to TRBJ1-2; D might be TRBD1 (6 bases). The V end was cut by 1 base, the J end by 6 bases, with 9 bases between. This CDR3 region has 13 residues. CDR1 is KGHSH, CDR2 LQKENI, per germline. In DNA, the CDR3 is TGTGCCAGCTCACCACGACAGGAGGATGGCTACACCTTC. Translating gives CASSPRQEDGYTF.

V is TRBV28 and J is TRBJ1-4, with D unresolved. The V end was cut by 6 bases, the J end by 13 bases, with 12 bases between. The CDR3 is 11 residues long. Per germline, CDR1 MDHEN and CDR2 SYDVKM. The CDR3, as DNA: TGTGCCAGCAGCACAAACACAAGACTGTTTTTT. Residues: CASSTNTRLFF.

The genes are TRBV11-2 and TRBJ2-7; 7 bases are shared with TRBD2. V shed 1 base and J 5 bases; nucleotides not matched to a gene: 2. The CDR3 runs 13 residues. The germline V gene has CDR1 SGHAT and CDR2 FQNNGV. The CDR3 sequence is CASSLARGNEQYF. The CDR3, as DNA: TGTGCCAGCAGCTTAGCGCGGGGGAACGAGCAGTACTTC. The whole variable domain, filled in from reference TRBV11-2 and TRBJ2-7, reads EAGVAQSPRYKIIEKRQSVAFWCNPISGHATLYWYQQILGQGPKLLIQFQNNGVVDDSQLPKDRFSAERLKGVDSTLKIQPAKLEDSAVYLCASSLARGNEQYFGPGTRLTVT.

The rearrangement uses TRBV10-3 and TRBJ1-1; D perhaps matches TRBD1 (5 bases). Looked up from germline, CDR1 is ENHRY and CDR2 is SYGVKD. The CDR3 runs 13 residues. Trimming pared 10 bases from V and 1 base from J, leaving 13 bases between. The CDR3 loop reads CATKGNQNTEAFF. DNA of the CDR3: TGTGCCACCAAGGGGAACCAGAACACTGAAGCTTTCTTT.

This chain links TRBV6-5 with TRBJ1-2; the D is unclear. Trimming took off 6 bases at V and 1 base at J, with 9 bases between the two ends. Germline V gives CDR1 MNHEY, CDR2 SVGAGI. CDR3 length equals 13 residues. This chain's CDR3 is CASREDGNYGYTF. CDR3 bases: TGTGCCAGCAGGGAGGACGGTAACTATGGCTACACCTTC.

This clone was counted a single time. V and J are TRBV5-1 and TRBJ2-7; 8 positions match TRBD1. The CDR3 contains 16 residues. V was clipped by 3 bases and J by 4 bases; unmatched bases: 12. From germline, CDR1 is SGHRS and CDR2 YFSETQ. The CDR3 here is CASSWGQVGRRYEQYF. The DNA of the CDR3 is TGCGCCAGCAGCTGGGGACAGGTAGGAAGGCGATACGAGCAGTACTTC.

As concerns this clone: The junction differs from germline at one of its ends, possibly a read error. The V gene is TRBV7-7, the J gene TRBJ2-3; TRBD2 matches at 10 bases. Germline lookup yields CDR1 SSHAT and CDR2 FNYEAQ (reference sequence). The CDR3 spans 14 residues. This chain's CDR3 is CASSLGAGGDTQYF. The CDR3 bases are TGTGCTAGCAGCTTAGGAGCGGGAGGGGATACGCAGTATTTT.

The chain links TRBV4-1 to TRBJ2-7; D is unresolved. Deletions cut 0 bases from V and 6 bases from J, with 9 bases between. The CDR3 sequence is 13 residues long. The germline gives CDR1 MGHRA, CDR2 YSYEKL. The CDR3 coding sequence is TGCGCCAGCAGCCAAGAAGCCGGAGTCGAGCAGTACTTC. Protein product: CASSQEAGVEQYF.

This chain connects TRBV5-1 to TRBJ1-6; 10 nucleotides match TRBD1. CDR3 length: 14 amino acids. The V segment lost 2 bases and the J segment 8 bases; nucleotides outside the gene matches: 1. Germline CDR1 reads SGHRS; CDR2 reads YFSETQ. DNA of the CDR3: TGCGCCAGCAGCTTTGGACAGGGGGATTCACCCCTCCACTTT. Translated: CASSFGQGDSPLHF.

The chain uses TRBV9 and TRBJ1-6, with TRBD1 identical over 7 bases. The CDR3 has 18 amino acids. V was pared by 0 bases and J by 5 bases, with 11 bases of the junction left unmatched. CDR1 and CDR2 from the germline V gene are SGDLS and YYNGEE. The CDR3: CASSVGSTGTGDNSPLHF. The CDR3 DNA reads TGTGCCAGCAGCGTAGGCTCCACGGGCACAGGGGATAATTCACCCCTCCACTTT.

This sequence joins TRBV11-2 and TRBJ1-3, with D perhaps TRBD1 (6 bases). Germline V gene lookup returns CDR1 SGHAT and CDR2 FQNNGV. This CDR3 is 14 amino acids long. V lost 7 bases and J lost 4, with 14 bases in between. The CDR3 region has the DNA TGTGCCAGCAACTTCAGGGGAGAGGGAAACACCATATATTTT. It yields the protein CASNFRGEGNTIYF.